This is a list of T cell receptor beta chains from one sample in a study of T cell responses to AZD1222 COVID-19 vaccine. TCRdb keeps only in-frame clones here, not all; method: immunoSEQ multiplex PCR. The sample carries some 200,000 clones, about nine tenths recorded once. This sample comprised peripheral blood, obtained 28 days after the second AZD1222 dose. These receptors came from an adult who received the AZD1222 COVID-19 vaccine. The CDR3 runs from the conserved cysteine through the conserved F or W. D genes are given only for firm matches. Where a row states a size, it is once, few, many or the class of an expanded clone; other rows omit it.

d_gene: .; j_gene: TRBJ1-2; v_gene: TRBV2; abundance: .; CDR3nt: TGTGCCAGCAAGCCCCCAGAGAGTTACGGGGGCTACACCTTC; CDR3aa: CASKPPESYGGYTF
d_gene: .; j_gene: TRBJ1-5; v_gene: TRBV4-1; abundance: .; CDR3nt: TGCGCCAGCAGCCAGACGGGTAACAGAGGCAATCAGCCCCAGCATTTT; CDR3aa: CASSQTGNRGNQPQHF
d_gene: .; j_gene: TRBJ1-6; v_gene: TRBV19; abundance: .; CDR3nt: TGTGCCAGTAGTATAGGGTTTCCGGGGAATACGGAAAATTCACCCCTCCACTTT; CDR3aa: CASSIGFPGNTENSPLHF
d_gene: .; j_gene: TRBJ2-3; v_gene: TRBV7-9; abundance: .; CDR3nt: TGTGCCAGCACGTGGCGGGGGCAAGATACGCAGTATTTT; CDR3aa: CASTWRGQDTQYF
d_gene: .; j_gene: TRBJ2-5; v_gene: TRBV7-2; abundance: .; CDR3nt: TGTGCCAGCAGCTCCAACCCCTCCCTGGTTGGGGAGACCCAGTACTTC; CDR3aa: CASSSNPSLVGETQYF
d_gene: TRBD1; j_gene: TRBJ1-5; v_gene: TRBV19; abundance: .; CDR3nt: TGTGCCAGTAAACTTGGACAGGCGTTTAGCAATCAGCCCCAGCATTTT; CDR3aa: CASKLGQAFSNQPQHF
d_gene: TRBD1; j_gene: TRBJ2-7; v_gene: TRBV5-4; abundance: once; CDR3nt: TGTGCCATTTCCCAGGGGGCGTCGGGCGAGCAGTACTTC; CDR3aa: CAISQGASGEQYF
d_gene: .; j_gene: TRBJ2-1; v_gene: TRBV6-1; abundance: .; CDR3nt: TGTGCCAGCAGTGAAGCCGGCGGCAGCAATGAGCAGTTCTTC; CDR3aa: CASSEAGGSNEQFF
d_gene: TRBD2; j_gene: TRBJ2-5; v_gene: TRBV7-9; abundance: .; CDR3nt: TGTGCCAGCAGCCCGACTAGCGGGGCCAGAGAGACCCAGTACTTC; CDR3aa: CASSPTSGARETQYF
d_gene: TRBD1; j_gene: TRBJ2-1; v_gene: TRBV7-2; abundance: once; CDR3nt: TGTGCCAGCAGCCCGCAGACAGGGGCAAAGTACAATGAGCAGTTCTTC; CDR3aa: CASSPQTGAKYNEQFF
d_gene: .; j_gene: TRBJ1-5; v_gene: TRBV12-3/TRBV12-4; abundance: .; CDR3nt: TGTGCCAGCAGCCGGGACTTCCCCTCGCCCCAGCATTTT; CDR3aa: CASSRDFPSPQHF
d_gene: .; j_gene: TRBJ1-4; v_gene: TRBV7-9; abundance: .; CDR3nt: TGTGCCAGCAGCTCCAGGGCAACAACTAATGAAAAACTGTTTTTT; CDR3aa: CASSSRATTNEKLFF
d_gene: .; j_gene: TRBJ2-7; v_gene: TRBV12-3/TRBV12-4; abundance: once; CDR3nt: TGTGCCAGCAGTTTGGCGCTTACCTACGAGCAGTACTTC; CDR3aa: CASSLALTYEQYF
d_gene: TRBD1; j_gene: TRBJ2-7; v_gene: TRBV27; abundance: .; CDR3nt: TGTGCCAGCAGACAAGGGACAGATTCCTACGAGCAGTACTTC; CDR3aa: CASRQGTDSYEQYF
d_gene: TRBD1; j_gene: TRBJ2-1; v_gene: TRBV9; abundance: .; CDR3nt: TGTGCCAGCAGCGTAGTGGCAGGGGGCGGAGGTGAGCAGTTCTTC; CDR3aa: CASSVVAGGGGEQFF
d_gene: TRBD2; j_gene: TRBJ2-1; v_gene: TRBV19; abundance: .; CDR3nt: TGTGCCAGTAGTCCCCGGACTAGCGGGATTTACAATGAGCAGTTCTTC; CDR3aa: CASSPRTSGIYNEQFF
d_gene: .; j_gene: TRBJ2-2; v_gene: TRBV7-2; abundance: .; CDR3nt: TGTGCCAGCAGCTTAGCGGGGATCAGAAACGCCGGGGAGCTGTTTTTT; CDR3aa: CASSLAGIRNAGELFF
d_gene: .; j_gene: TRBJ2-1; v_gene: TRBV11-3; abundance: .; CDR3nt: TGTGCCAGCAGCCCCGGTAGGGGGACGTACAATGAGCAGTTCTTC; CDR3aa: CASSPGRGTYNEQFF
d_gene: TRBD2; j_gene: TRBJ2-3; v_gene: TRBV27; abundance: .; CDR3nt: TGTGCCAGCAGTCCACTCAGACTAGCATCTTCCCCAGATACGCAGTATTTT; CDR3aa: CASSPLRLASSPDTQYF
d_gene: TRBD2; j_gene: TRBJ2-5; v_gene: TRBV14; abundance: .; CDR3nt: TGTGCCAGCAGCCAAGCGGCTAGCGGGGTGCCGCGGGGGACCCAGTACTTC; CDR3aa: CASSQAASGVPRGTQYF